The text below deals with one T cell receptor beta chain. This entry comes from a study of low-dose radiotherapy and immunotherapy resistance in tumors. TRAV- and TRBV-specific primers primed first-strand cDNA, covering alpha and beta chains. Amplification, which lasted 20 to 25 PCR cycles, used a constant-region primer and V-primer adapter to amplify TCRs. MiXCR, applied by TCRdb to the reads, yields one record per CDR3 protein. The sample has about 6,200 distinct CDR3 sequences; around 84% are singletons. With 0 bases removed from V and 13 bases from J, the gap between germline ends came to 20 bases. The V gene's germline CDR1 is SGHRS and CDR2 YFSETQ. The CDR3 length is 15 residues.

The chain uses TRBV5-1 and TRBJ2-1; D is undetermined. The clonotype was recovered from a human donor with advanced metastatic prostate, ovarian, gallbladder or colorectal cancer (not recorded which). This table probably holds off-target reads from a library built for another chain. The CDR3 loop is CASSLAGRATYSQFF. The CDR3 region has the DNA TGCGCCAGCAGCTTGGCAGGACGGGCTACGTACTCACAGTTCTTC.